Sequencing of this TCR beta chain was carried out in a study of T cells in Graves' hyperthyroidism and ophthalmopathy. The germline gives CDR1 SGHAT, CDR2 FQNNGV. The CDR3 spans 16 residues. The junction had 7 bases not matched to a gene; V was cut back by 4 bases and J by 6 bases. The CDR3 regions of TCR beta were amplified from RNA transcripts. Researchers ran a first-round RT-PCR on the TCR CDR3 using the HTBI primer set. TCRdb called the multiplex PCR reads again in MiXCR, with one record for every CDR3 protein. The sample lists roughly 350,000 distinct CDR3 sequences, about an eighth occurring once.

Material: blood. This receptor was obtained from a woman in her 40s with Graves' ophthalmopathy. J is TRBJ2-1 and V is TRBV11-2; the match to TRBD1 covers 12 bases. CDR3 region: CASSSNRDRGLNEQFF. For the CDR3, the DNA is TGTGCCAGCAGCTCGAACCGGGACAGGGGGCTCAATGAGCAGTTCTTC.